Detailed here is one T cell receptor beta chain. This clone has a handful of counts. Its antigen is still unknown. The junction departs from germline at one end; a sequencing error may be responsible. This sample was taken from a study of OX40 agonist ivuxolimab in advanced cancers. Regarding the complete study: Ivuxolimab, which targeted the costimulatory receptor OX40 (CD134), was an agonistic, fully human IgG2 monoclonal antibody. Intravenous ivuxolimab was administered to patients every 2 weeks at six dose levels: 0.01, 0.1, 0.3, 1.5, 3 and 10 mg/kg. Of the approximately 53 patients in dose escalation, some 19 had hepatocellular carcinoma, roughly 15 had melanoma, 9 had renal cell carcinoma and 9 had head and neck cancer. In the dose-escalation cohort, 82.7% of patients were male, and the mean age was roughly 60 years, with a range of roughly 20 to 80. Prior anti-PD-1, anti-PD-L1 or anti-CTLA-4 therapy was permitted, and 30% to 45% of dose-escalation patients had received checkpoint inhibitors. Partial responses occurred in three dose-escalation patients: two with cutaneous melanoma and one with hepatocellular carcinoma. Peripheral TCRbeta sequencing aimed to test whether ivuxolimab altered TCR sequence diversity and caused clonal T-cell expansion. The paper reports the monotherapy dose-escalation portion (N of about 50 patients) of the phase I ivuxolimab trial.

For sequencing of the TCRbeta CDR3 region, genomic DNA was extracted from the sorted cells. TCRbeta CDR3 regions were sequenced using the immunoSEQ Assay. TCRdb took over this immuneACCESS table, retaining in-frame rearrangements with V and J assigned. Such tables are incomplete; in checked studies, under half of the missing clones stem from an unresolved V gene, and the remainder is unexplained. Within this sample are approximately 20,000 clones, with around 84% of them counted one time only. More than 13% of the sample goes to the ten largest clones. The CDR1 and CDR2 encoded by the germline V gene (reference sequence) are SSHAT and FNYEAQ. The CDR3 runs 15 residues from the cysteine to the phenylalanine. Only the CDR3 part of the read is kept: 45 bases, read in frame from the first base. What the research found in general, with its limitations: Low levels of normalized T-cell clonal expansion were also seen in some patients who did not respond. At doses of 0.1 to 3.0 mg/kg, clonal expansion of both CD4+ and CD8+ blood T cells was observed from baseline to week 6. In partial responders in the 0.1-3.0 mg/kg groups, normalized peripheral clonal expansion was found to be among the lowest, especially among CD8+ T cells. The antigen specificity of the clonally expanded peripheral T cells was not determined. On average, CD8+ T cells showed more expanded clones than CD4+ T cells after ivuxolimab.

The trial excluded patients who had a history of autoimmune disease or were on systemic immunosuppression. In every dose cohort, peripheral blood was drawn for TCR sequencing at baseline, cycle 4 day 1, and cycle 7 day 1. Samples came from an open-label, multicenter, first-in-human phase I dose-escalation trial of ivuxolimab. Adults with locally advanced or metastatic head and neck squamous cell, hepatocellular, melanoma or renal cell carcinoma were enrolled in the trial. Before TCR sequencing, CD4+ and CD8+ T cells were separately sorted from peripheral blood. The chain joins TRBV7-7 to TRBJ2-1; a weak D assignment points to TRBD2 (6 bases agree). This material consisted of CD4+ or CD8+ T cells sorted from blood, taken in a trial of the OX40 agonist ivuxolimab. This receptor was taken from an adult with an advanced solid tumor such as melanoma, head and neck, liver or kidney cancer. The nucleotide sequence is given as TGTGCTAGCAGCCCCACGGGAGACTCCTACAATGAGCAGTTCTTC. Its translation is CASSPTGDSYNEQFF. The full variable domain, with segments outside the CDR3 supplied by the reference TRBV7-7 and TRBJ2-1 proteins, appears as GAGVSQSPRYKVTKRGQDVTLRCDPISSHATLYWYQQALGQGPEFLTYFNYEAQPDKSGLPSDRFSAERPEGSISTLTIQRTEQRDSAMYRCASSPTGDSYNEQFFGPGTRLTVL.